A single sample gave rise to the 26 T cell receptor beta chains below, sequenced in a study of T cell repertoires in cytomegalovirus infection. Each CDR3 protein gets one entry after TCRdb re-called the reads with MiXCR. The profile covers 90,000 to 120,000 distinct CDR3 sequences, with less than 25% appearing a single time and about two fifths taken by the ten largest. Sequencing used CD8+ T cells from PBMCs. Receptors originate from a human donor in good health (CMV status not recorded). Some clones in this sample may be carry-over from other donors' samples.

The V call is TRBV3-1, the J call TRBJ2-2; D possibly corresponds to TRBD1 (5 bases). Germline CDR1 LGHDT, CDR2 YNNKEL (reference sequence). Between the trimmed V and J ends, which lost 4 bases and 9 bases, there was a span of 21 bases. The CDR3 totals 16 residues. The CDR3 spells CASSPSGRDRHRELFF. The CDR3 region has the DNA TGTGCCAGCAGCCCATCGGGCAGGGATCGCCACCGGGAGCTGTTTTTT.

This clonotype was observed at least ten times. The chain employs TRBV28 and TRBJ2-3; D assignment may be TRBD1 or TRBD2 (5 bases each). Germline V CDR1 and CDR2: MDHEN, SYDVKM. This CDR3 contains 16 residues. Trimming took off 6 bases at V and 0 bases at J, with 16 bases between the two ends. The CDR3 bases are TGTGCCAGCAGAGCCGGGACCCAGAGGAGCACAGATACGCAGTATTTT. It yields the protein CASRAGTQRSTDTQYF. Full variable domain (outside the CDR3, taken from reference TRBV28 and TRBJ2-3): DVKVTQSSRYLVKRTGEKVFLECVQDMDHENMFWYRQDPGLGLRLIYFSYDVKMKEKGDIPEGYSVSREKKERFSLILESASTNQTSMYLCASRAGTQRSTDTQYFGPGTRLTVL.

This clonotype was counted a few times. The chain carries TRBV6-1 and TRBJ2-1; 8 bases line up with TRBD2. The CDR3 length is 16 residues. Germline-derived CDR1 and CDR2 are MNHNS and SASEGT. V lost 6 bases to trimming and J lost 3 bases; unmatched junction nucleotides: 10. In DNA form, the CDR3 reads TGTGCCAGCAGCCGGACTAGCCAAAGTGTCTACAATGAGCAGTTCTTC. Translated, it gives CASSRTSQSVYNEQFF.

This rearrangement joins TRBV7-2 to TRBJ2-1, with D hard to call. The V end lost 3 bases, the J end lost 0 bases, and 9 bases lay between the germline ends. Germline CDR1 reads SGHTA; CDR2 reads FQGNSA. This CDR3 spans 15 amino acids. CDR3 sequence: CASSFSRSSYNEQFF. The CDR3 coding sequence is TGTGCCAGCAGCTTTAGCAGGAGCTCCTACAATGAGCAGTTCTTC.

The rearrangement uses TRBV12-5 and TRBJ2-1; 7 bases map to TRBD1. Germline lookup yields CDR1 LGHNT and CDR2 FRNRAP. This CDR3 contains 14 residues. Trimming cost V 6 bases and J 1 base; bases outside gene matches: 3. CDR3 region: CASGDRVSYNEQFF. CDR3 sequence (DNA): TGTGCTAGTGGCGACAGGGTATCCTACAATGAGCAGTTCTTC.

This clonotype was detected many times. The chain uses TRBV7-9 and TRBJ1-1, with no clear D. V lost 7 bases, J lost 1 base, and 10 bases lay in between. Per germline, CDR1 SEHNR and CDR2 FQNEAQ (reference sequence). The length of the CDR3 is 13 residues. CDR3 sequence (DNA): TGTGCCAGCACGGACGGGAGGAACACTGAAGCTTTCTTT. Encoded protein: CASTDGRNTEAFF.

This rearrangement joins TRBV28 to TRBJ1-2, with TRBD1 as a possible D gene (6 bases). The CDR3 is 16 amino acids. The V end was cut by 3 bases, the J end by 1 base, with 15 bases between. Germline lookup yields CDR1 MDHEN and CDR2 SYDVKM. CDR3 loop: CASSLVRGALNYGYTF. The CDR3, as DNA: TGTGCCAGCAGTTTGGTCCGGGGGGCTCTTAACTATGGCTACACCTTC.

V is TRBV5-6 and J is TRBJ2-3, with 11 bases lining up with TRBD1. V was clipped by 4 bases and J by 2 bases; unmatched bases: 6. The CDR3 extends over 16 amino acids. The V gene's germline CDR1 is SGHDT and CDR2 YYEEEE. CDR3 nucleotide sequence: TGTGCCAGCAGCGGAGGGACAGGGGGTACCACAGATACGCAGTATTTT. This sequence encodes CASSGGTGGTTDTQYF. Based on the CDR3 plus reference TRBV5-6 and TRBJ2-3, the full variable domain is DAGVTQSPTHLIKTRGQQVTLRCSPKSGHDTVSWYQQALGQGPQFIFQYYEEEERQRGNFPDRFSGHQFPNYSSELNVNALLLGDSALYLCASSGGTGGTTDTQYFGPGTRLTVL.

The chain uses TRBV11-2 and TRBJ2-3; 8 positions match TRBD2. Per germline, CDR1 SGHAT and CDR2 FQNNGV. The CDR3 length is 20 residues. The V segment lost 3 bases and the J segment 3 bases; nucleotides outside the gene matches: 20. The CDR3 DNA reads TGTGCCAGCAGCTTGCCGGTTGAGGTGGTGGCGGGAGGTGCGACAGATACGCAGTATTTT. It yields the protein CASSLPVEVVAGGATDTQYF. Together with reference TRBV11-2 and TRBJ2-3, the CDR3 gives the full variable domain: EAGVAQSPRYKIIEKRQSVAFWCNPISGHATLYWYQQILGQGPKLLIQFQNNGVVDDSQLPKDRFSAERLKGVDSTLKIQPAKLEDSAVYLCASSLPVEVVAGGATDTQYFGPGTRLTVL.

This clonotype was observed a handful of times. The chain uses TRBV12-3 or TRBV12-4 and TRBJ2-3, with TRBD1 identical over 11 bases. This CDR3 has 15 residues. V dropped 5 bases and J dropped 2; count of bases not matched to a gene: 3. CDR3 DNA sequence: TGTGCCAGCAGTCTCGGACAGGGGGCCACAGATACGCAGTATTTT. This translates into CASSLGQGATDTQYF.

Ten or more counts support this clonotype. The chain joins TRBV7-2 to TRBJ2-1; TRBD2 agrees at 11 bases. The ends lost 3 bases at V and 8 bases at J; junction bases unmatched: 6. The CDR3 extends over 15 amino acids. Germline-derived CDR1 and CDR2 are SGHTA and FQGNSA. CDR3 in amino acids: CASSLNSGGGYEQFF. The CDR3 DNA follows: TGTGCCAGCAGCTTGAATAGCGGGGGGGGTTATGAGCAGTTCTTC.

In its sample, this clonotype was seen many times. V is TRBV12-3 or TRBV12-4 and J is TRBJ2-3; D is possibly TRBD2 (6 bases). The V end was cut by 5 bases, the J end by 1 base, with 16 bases between. The CDR3 loop spans 16 amino acids. In DNA form, the CDR3 reads TGTGCCAGCAGTCCATGGGGTAGCGGCCGCACAGATACGCAGTATTTT. Residues: CASSPWGSGRTDTQYF.

The V and J genes are TRBV4-3 and TRBJ2-1; 11 nucleotides agree with TRBD1. CDR3 length: 16 amino acids. Germline trimming cut 4 bases from V and 4 bases from J; bases unmatched to any gene: 6. The germline V gene encodes CDR1 LGHNA and CDR2 YSLEER. The CDR3 here is CASSPRTGGEYNEQFF. The DNA for the CDR3 is TGCGCCAGCAGCCCCCGGACAGGGGGCGAATACAATGAGCAGTTCTTC.

The V call is TRBV11-2, the J call TRBJ1-1, with 8 bases aligning to TRBD1. V dropped 5 bases and J dropped 3; count of bases not matched to a gene: 14. The CDR3 runs to 17 residues. Germline CDR1 is SGHAT and CDR2 is FQNNGV. The DNA of the CDR3 is TGTGCCAGCAGCATCGGGACAGGAGGCCTGAGGGACACTGAAGCTTTCTTT. It specifies CASSIGTGGLRDTEAFF.

The rearrangement uses TRBV2 and TRBJ2-5; 11 positions match TRBD2. Looked up from germline, CDR1 is SNHLY and CDR2 is FYNNEI. The CDR3 extends over 16 amino acids. V lost 8 bases to trimming and J lost 5 bases; unmatched junction nucleotides: 13. CDR3 coding DNA: TGTGCCAGCCCTGGGGGACTAGCGGACTCCGGGGAGACCCAGTACTTC. This encodes CASPGGLADSGETQYF. Complete variable domain (other parts from reference TRBV2 and TRBJ2-5): EPEVTQTPSHQVTQMGQEVILRCVPISNHLYFYWYRQILGQKVEFLVSFYNNEISEKSEIFDDQFSVERPDGSNFTLKIRSTKLEDSAMYFCASPGGLADSGETQYFGPGTRLLVL.

This clonotype was detected many times. The V call is TRBV19, the J call TRBJ1-5; maybe TRBD1 (5 bases). The CDR3 contains 15 residues. Deletions cut 4 bases from V and 0 bases from J, with 10 bases between. Germline loops: CDR1 LNHDA, CDR2 SQIVND (reference sequence). CDR3 region: CASSTGTASNQPQHF. The CDR3, as DNA: TGTGCCAGTAGTACTGGGACTGCTAGCAATCAGCCCCAGCATTTT.

The V call is TRBV6-1, the J call TRBJ2-1, with 7 positions matching TRBD2. CDR1 and CDR2 (germline): MNHNS, SASEGT. V lost 6 bases and J lost 2; bases outside the gene matches: 10. This CDR3 has 16 amino acids. The CDR3 protein is CASSRGIGRTYNEQFF. CDR3 nucleotide sequence: TGTGCCAGCAGCCGGGGGATCGGGAGGACCTACAATGAGCAGTTCTTC.

The chain employs TRBV27 and TRBJ2-4, with a weak D call TRBD1 (7 bases). The CDR3 consists of 17 residues. V was cut by 5 bases and J by 0 bases, with 17 bases left in between. Germline V gene lookup returns CDR1 MNHEY and CDR2 SMNVEV (reference sequence). The CDR3 here is CASSPGGGLLAKNIQYF. CDR3 coding DNA: TGTGCCAGCAGTCCCGGAGGGGGCTTGCTAGCCAAAAACATTCAGTACTTC.

A few counts support this clonotype. This sequence joins TRBV20-1 and TRBJ1-1; D is unclear. This CDR3 has 14 residues. V lost 7 bases to trimming and J lost 4 bases, with 19 bases between them. CDR1 and CDR2 from the germline V gene are DFQATT and SNEGSKA (reference sequence). The CDR3 nucleotides are TGCAGTGAAAGTCTACGGATCGTGGGCACTGAAGCTTTCTTT. Translating gives CSESLRIVGTEAFF.

This clonotype has more than one count but fewer than ten. This chain connects TRBV11-2 to TRBJ1-1, with unresolved D. The CDR3 length is 12 residues. V dropped 5 bases and J dropped 7 bases, with 11 bases sitting between them. CDR1 is SGHAT and CDR2 is FQNNGV in the germline V gene. CDR3 bases: TGTGCCAGCAGCCCCGGACTCAGTGAAGCTTTCTTT. This encodes CASSPGLSEAFF. Drawing the rest from reference TRBV11-2 and TRBJ1-1, the complete variable domain is EAGVAQSPRYKIIEKRQSVAFWCNPISGHATLYWYQQILGQGPKLLIQFQNNGVVDDSQLPKDRFSAERLKGVDSTLKIQPAKLEDSAVYLCASSPGLSEAFFGQGTRLTVV.

The genes are TRBV7-9 and TRBJ1-1, with D perhaps TRBD1 (6 bases). The CDR3 spans 13 residues. The V and J ends lost 2 bases and 4 bases respectively, with 8 bases between them. From germline, CDR1 is SEHNR and CDR2 FQNEAQ (reference sequence). The CDR3 here is CASSLNRATEAFF. CDR3 sequence (DNA): TGTGCCAGCAGCTTAAACAGGGCCACTGAAGCTTTCTTT.

In its sample, this clonotype was seen a few times. The DNA of the CDR3 is TGCGCCAGCAGCCCCCGGACAGGGAAGGACAATGAGCAGTTCTTC. Translation gives CASSPRTGKDNEQFF. The genes are TRBV4-3 and TRBJ2-1; 8 bases match TRBD1. Germline-derived CDR1 and CDR2 are LGHNA and YSLEER. After removal of 4 bases from V and 5 bases from J, the junction contained 7 bases not matched to a gene. The CDR3 consists of 15 residues.

The CDR3 spells CASSLVPGGHTSSGNTIYF. The CDR3 DNA is TGTGCCAGCAGCTTAGTTCCGGGCGGACACACGAGCTCTGGAAACACCATATATTTT. The rearrangement joins TRBV7-2 to TRBJ1-3, with TRBD1 as a possible D gene (5 bases). In germline, CDR1 is SGHTA, CDR2 FQGNSA. This CDR3 has 19 amino acids. V shed 1 base and J shed 0 bases, with 19 bases lying between them.

The genes are TRBV27 and TRBJ2-7, with TRBD1 matching 11 bases. Germline V lookup: CDR1 MNHEY, CDR2 SMNVEV (reference sequence). The CDR3 has 12 residues. V was pared by 6 bases and J by 6 bases, with 1 base of the junction left unmatched. The CDR3 loop is CASRDRGLEQYF. DNA for the CDR3: TGTGCCAGCAGGGACAGGGGGCTCGAGCAGTACTTC.

V and J are TRBV6-6 and TRBJ2-5; tentative D call: TRBD1 (6 bases). Germline loops: CDR1 MNHNY, CDR2 SVGAGI (reference sequence). V lost 2 bases to trimming and J lost 3 bases, with 16 bases between them. The CDR3 is 16 residues long. The DNA for the CDR3 is TGTGCCAGCAGTTACCCATCACAGGGCCGGGAAGAGACCCAGTACTTC. It specifies CASSYPSQGREETQYF.

V usage is TRBV6-1 and J usage is TRBJ1-5, with unresolved D. CDR1 is MNHNS, CDR2 SASEGT, per germline. This CDR3 spans 13 amino acids. With 8 bases removed from V and 6 bases from J, the gap between germline ends came to 14 bases. The CDR3 region has the DNA TGTGCCAGCTTAGTCGACTTTGGTCAGCCCCAGCATTTT. This encodes CASLVDFGQPQHF.